This TCR beta chain comes out of a study of human T cells and chemical hapten exposure. General study results and limits: Counts of TCRs expanded at PT1 correlated positively with patch test score.

Specified time point: patch test 3, about 24 weeks after DPC sensitization. The treatment was: therapeutic diphenylcyclopropenone sensitization with weekly scalp DPC. Patches went on only after blood had been drawn each time. Researchers extracted total RNA from unfractionated whole blood. The library attached unique molecular identifiers to individual cDNA molecules. TCRdb reanalysed the RACE reads using MiXCR and keeps one entry per CDR3 protein. The table lists roughly 90,000 distinct CDR3 sequences, approximately 10% of them singletons, with approximately 1.1% in the top ten. This clonotype has more than one count but fewer than ten. Its antigen is undetermined. From germline, CDR1 is SGDLS and CDR2 YYNGEE. The CDR3 length is 14 residues. Trimming shortened V by 2 bases and J by 9 bases, and 15 bases separated the two germline ends.

This TCR was sampled from a woman aged 30 to 39 with alopecia areata. Some clones in this sample may be carry-over from other donors' samples. This specimen consisted of whole blood, obtained in connection with sensitization to the hapten diphenylcyclopropenone (DPC). This chain connects TRBV9 to TRBJ2-1; D assignment may be TRBD1 or TRBD2 (5 bases each). The CDR3 sequence is CASSVRPWGSEQFF. CDR3 DNA sequence: TGTGCCAGCAGCGTCCGGCCCTGGGGGAGTGAGCAGTTCTTC.